Here is one T cell receptor beta chain with its context. The antigen remains undetermined. The trim removed 3 bases at V and 4 bases at J, leaving 4 bases unmatched. Germline CDR1 reads MDHEN; CDR2 reads SYDVKM. This CDR3 has 14 amino acids. The protocol was immunoSEQ multiplex PCR, while the TCRdb copy is restricted to in-frame clones and leaves out a portion. This sample carries roughly 200,000 clones, around 86% of them seen once, and the ten largest clones take 7.2%. While the first cohort had several hundred subjects, the donors belonged to the separate validation cohort of about 120 subjects. The source of the sample is a study of cytomegalovirus exposure and HLA in healthy donors. Study observations and caveats: Subsequent analysis of the roughly 120 validation repertoires found a tendency for first-cohort TCR clusters to co-occur. The investigators catalogued 150 or so TCR beta chains as cytomegalovirus-associated.

The sample consisted of PBMCs. The sequence derives from a man under 40 in good health and CMV-seropositive. This chain uses TRBV28 with TRBJ2-7, with TRBD1 identical over 9 bases. CDR3 region: CASSFLGTGYEQYF. Written as DNA, the CDR3 is TGTGCCAGCAGTTTCCTCGGGACAGGGTACGAGCAGTACTTC.